A selection of T cell receptor beta chains follows, all from one sample in a study of blood T cell repertoires in COVID-19. TCRdb's table, derived via immunoSEQ multiplex PCR, lists solely in-frame clones and lacks some. This sample yields about 250,000 clones, of which 85% are seen a single time; roughly 6.4% belongs to the top ten. Sequencing was carried out using peripheral blood. The receptors originated from a woman aged 55-70 years with active or convalescent COVID-19. CDR3s leave out the opening cysteine and the closing phenylalanine or tryptophan.

v_gene	len	j_gene	CDR3aa
TRBV5-1	12	TRBJ2-1	ASSLGFTYNEQF
TRBV4-2	14	TRBJ2-1	ASSRGGGGGYNEQF
TRBV6-5	13	TRBJ1-3	ASSPRRSSGNTIY
TRBV20-1	11	TRBJ1-1	SASAGENTEAF
TRBV5-1	14	TRBJ2-5	ASSLAPGTAQETQY
TRBV3-1/TRBV3-2	13	TRBJ1-2	ASSQDRGQGSSYT
TRBV2	15	TRBJ1-1	ASTPLAFTGGNTEAF
TRBV6-5	13	TRBJ2-3	ASSSGTGITDTQY
TRBV10-3	13	TRBJ2-1	AIRAGTGVGAEQF
TRBV5-1	11	TRBJ2-7	ASSLAGREEQY
TRBV19	14	TRBJ1-1	ASSMGAGGASTEAF
TRBV5-1	14	TRBJ2-2	ASSFEGAGLAGELF
TRBV18	12	TRBJ2-7	ASSPRQDTYEQY
TRBV29-1	11	TRBJ2-1	SSGETSYNEQF
TRBV18	14	TRBJ2-3	ASSLDAGASTDTQY
TRBV6-5	12	TRBJ1-6	ASSSQGGNSPLH
TRBV4-1	14	TRBJ2-5	ASSQVGSGGKETQY
TRBV7-2	13	TRBJ2-2	ASSLALGISGELF
TRBV7-6	12	TRBJ2-2	ASSLYRDTGELF
TRBV28	16	TRBJ1-5	ASSLLSWTGTLGQPQH
TRBV27	12	TRBJ1-2	ASSPLGDLFGYT
TRBV11-2	12	TRBJ1-6	ASSLGQVNSPLH
TRBV18	12	TRBJ1-1	ASSPIQENTEAF
TRBV3-1/TRBV3-2	13	TRBJ2-5	ASSLGLAGGWSQY
TRBV2	12	TRBJ2-2	AIGTGGRTGELF
TRBV2	11	TRBJ2-1	ASTNQVYNEQF
TRBV19	13	TRBJ1-5	ASSIGAGRFQPQH
TRBV10-3	12	TRBJ2-3	AISDRQETDTQY
TRBV9	12	TRBJ2-1	ASSVVSGSNEQF
TRBV27	10	TRBJ2-1	ASSAGWGEQF
TRBV18	14	TRBJ2-5	ASSPRIAVNLETQY
TRBV3-1/TRBV3-2	18	TRBJ1-6	ASSQPSVGGILRNNSPLH
TRBV6-5	13	TRBJ1-5	ASSTGTGGDQPQH
TRBV28	15	TRBJ2-1	ASSSGLAGNDYNEQF
TRBV13	14	TRBJ2-1	ASSLGLSGLENEQF
TRBV6-2/TRBV6-3	12	TRBJ2-5	ASSPGPWRETQY
TRBV7-2	13	TRBJ1-4	ASSLSGTVNEKLF
TRBV19	11	TRBJ1-1	ASNQGQGTEAF
TRBV9	12	TRBJ1-2	ASSADTGFFGYT
TRBV11-3	13	TRBJ1-6	ASSPPRGGNSPLH
TRBV5-1	12	TRBJ1-4	ASRQTGEDEKLF
TRBV5-1	15	TRBJ1-2	ASSFQPGGGQNYGYT
TRBV19	11	TRBJ1-2	ASSMTNSYGYT
TRBV19	12	TRBJ2-2	ATQDRLITGELF
TRBV7-8	11	TRBJ2-7	ASSWTSAGEQY
TRBV7-9	14	TRBJ1-1	ASSLAPGQGRAEAF
TRBV19	11	TRBJ1-1	ASSSRVATEAF
TRBV12-5	13	TRBJ2-3	ASARGLADTDTQY
TRBV28	11	TRBJ2-3	ASSLARWNTQY
TRBV5-5	14	TRBJ2-2	ASSFTGGANTGELF
TRBV9	14	TRBJ2-6	ASSPRDSSGANVLT